This TCR beta chain comes out of a study of beta chain features in type 1 diabetes. General observations from the study: Whether TCRB rearrangement is influenced by HLA type went unresolved here.

Reverse transcription of all isolated RNA meant that expressed TCRB transcripts were sequenced. The read count averaged roughly 4 million across naive, central memory and regulatory T cell samples. Using immunoSEQ multiplex PCR, the repertoire was profiled, and TCRdb retains in-frame clones only, with some absent. The sample records about 900,000 clones, roughly a sixth being singletons. V shed 1 base, J shed 8 bases, and the junction held 5 bases outside the gene matches. Looked up from germline, CDR1 is SGHNT and CDR2 is YYREEE (reference sequence). The CDR3 extends over 15 amino acids. Sorting that relied on CD45RO/CCR7/CD25/CD127/CD95/CD27 yielded CD4+ naive, central memory, regulatory and stem cell-like memory cells. Details on this clone: Its target is unknown.

This sequence was found in a woman aged 18-29 years in good health. Source material: naive CD4+ T cells from blood. This chain joins TRBV5-4 and TRBJ2-1; 11 nucleotides agree with TRBD2. CDR3 nucleotides: TGTGCCAGCAGCTTGCCACTAGCGGGAGTGTATGAGCAGTTCTTC. Its translation: CASSLPLAGVYEQFF.